This T cell receptor beta chain is from a study of cytomegalovirus exposure and HLA in healthy donors. PCR was performed using 60 Vbeta and 13 Jbeta primers. Sequencing was performed with immunoSEQ multiplex PCR; in TCRdb, only in-frame clones are kept and a portion is missing. The sample lists 90,000 to 120,000 clones, over 75% occurring once. About this clone itself: The antigen is unknown.

Study-level findings and limits: Serostatus for CMV was the only available immune exposure information.

There are 14 residues in the CDR3. Germline V gene data show CDR1 as SGHVS and CDR2 as FQNEAQ. The V and J ends lost 0 bases and 2 bases respectively, with 7 bases between them. Material for sequencing was PBMCs. The V gene is TRBV7-8, the J gene TRBJ2-5, with D possibly TRBD1 on 5 matching bases. This receptor was taken from a man aged 25 to 40 in good health and CMV-seronegative. In nucleotides, the CDR3 is TGTGCCAGCAGCTTAGCGGGGCAGCAAGAGACCCAGTACTTC. Translation: CASSLAGQQETQYF.